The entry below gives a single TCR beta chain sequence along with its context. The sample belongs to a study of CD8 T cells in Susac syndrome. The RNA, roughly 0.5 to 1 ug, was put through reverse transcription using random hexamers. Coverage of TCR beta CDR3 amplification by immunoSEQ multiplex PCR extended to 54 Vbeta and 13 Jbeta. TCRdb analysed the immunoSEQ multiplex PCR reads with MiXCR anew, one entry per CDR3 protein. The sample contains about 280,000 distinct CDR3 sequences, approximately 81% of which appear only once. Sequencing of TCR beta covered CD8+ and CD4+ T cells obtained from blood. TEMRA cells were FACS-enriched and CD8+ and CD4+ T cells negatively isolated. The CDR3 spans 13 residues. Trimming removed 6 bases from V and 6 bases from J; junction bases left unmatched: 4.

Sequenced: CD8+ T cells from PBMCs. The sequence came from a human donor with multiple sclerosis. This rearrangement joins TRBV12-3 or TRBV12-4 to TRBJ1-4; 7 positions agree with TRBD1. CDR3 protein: CASRDRLHEKLFF. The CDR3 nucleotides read TGTGCCAGCAGGGACAGGCTACATGAAAAACTGTTTTTT.